The 20 T cell receptor beta chains listed next were all sequenced from one sample in a study of cytomegalovirus exposure and HLA in healthy donors. The PCR was carried out with 60 Vbeta primers and 13 Jbeta primers. Sequencing used immunoSEQ multiplex PCR; TCRdb keeps in-frame clones, though not all of them. This table has some 110,000 clones, approximately 70% appearing once. Sequencing used PBMCs. All receptors come from a man aged 25 to 40 in good health and CMV-seropositive.

This clone was counted a few times. V usage is TRBV11-3 and J usage is TRBJ2-5; tentative D call: TRBD2 (7 bases). Germline V gives CDR1 SGHNT, CDR2 YENEEA. This CDR3 is 14 amino acids long. The V end lost 2 bases, the J end lost 5 bases, and 12 bases lay between the germline ends. CDR3: CASSLRGGRETQYF. The CDR3 DNA follows: TGTGCCAGCAGCTTAAGGGGGGGCAGGGAGACCCAGTACTTC. Complete variable domain (other parts from reference TRBV11-3 and TRBJ2-5): EAGVVQSPRYKIIEKKQPVAFWCNPISGHNTLYWYLQNLGQGPELLIRYENEEAVDDSQLPKDRFSAERLKGVDSTLKIQPAELGDSAVYLCASSLRGGRETQYFGPGTRLLVL.

This clone has a handful of counts. J is TRBJ1-5 and V is TRBV28; 7 nucleotides agree with TRBD1. This CDR3 is 15 amino acids long. Trimming took 5 bases from V and 4 from J; bases not matched to a gene: 8. Germline V gives CDR1 MDHEN, CDR2 SYDVKM. The CDR3 loop is CASSVLTGSNQPQHF. CDR3 DNA: TGTGCCAGCAGTGTCCTGACAGGGAGTAATCAGCCCCAGCATTTT.

V gene TRBV29-1 combines with J gene TRBJ2-7; 10 positions agree with TRBD1. The CDR3 length is 15 residues. With V trimmed by 6 bases and J by 6 bases, 14 bases remained unmatched. Germline V gives CDR1 SQVTM, CDR2 ANQGSEA. In DNA form, the CDR3 reads TGCAGCGTAGTGACAGGGGGCGCTTTTTCCCTCGAGCAGTACTTC. It translates to CSVVTGGAFSLEQYF.

The table lists this clone with a few counts. J is TRBJ1-1 and V is TRBV7-2; D gene uncertain. The CDR3 runs 14 residues. Germline CDR1 SGHTA, CDR2 FQGNSA. V gave up 1 base and J gave up 4 bases, with 10 bases separating them. CDR3: CASSLGFPGTEAFF. CDR3 coding DNA: TGTGCCAGCAGCTTAGGGTTTCCAGGCACTGAAGCTTTCTTT.

The chain uses TRBV4-2 and TRBJ1-2; unclear D gene. The germline V gene encodes CDR1 LGHNA and CDR2 YNFKEQ. The CDR3 has 14 residues. V shed 0 bases and J shed 3 bases, with 8 bases lying between them. CDR3 nucleotide sequence: TGTGCCAGCAGCCAAGATGACACGTACTATGGCTACACCTTC. Amino acids: CASSQDDTYYGYTF.

This clone was seen a single time. The chain has TRBV7-6 and TRBJ2-7; D might be TRBD2 (5 bases). Per germline, CDR1 SGHVS and CDR2 FNYEAQ. Trimming shortened V by 10 bases and J by 2 bases, and 15 bases separated the two germline ends. The length of the CDR3 is 13 residues. The CDR3 reads CATPKAVAYEQYV. The CDR3 DNA is TGTGCCACCCCCAAAGCGGTCGCCTACGAGCAGTACGTC.

J is TRBJ2-6 and V is TRBV18; D is perhaps TRBD2 (6 bases). Germline loops: CDR1 KGHSH, CDR2 LQKENI. V was trimmed by 0 bases and J by 3 bases, leaving 12 bases between them. CDR3 length equals 17 residues. CDR3 nucleotides: TGTGCCAGCTCACCACCGGGAGGCGGTGGTGGGGCCAACGTCCTGACTTTC. Its translation: CASSPPGGGGGANVLTF.

Only a few counts were recorded for this clone. The chain uses TRBV9 and TRBJ2-1, with TRBD2 matching 7 bases. The V gene's germline CDR1 is SGDLS and CDR2 YYNGEE. The CDR3 extends over 15 amino acids. The ends lost 0 bases at V and 4 bases at J; junction bases unmatched: 4. The CDR3: CASSVVGLGYNEQFF. DNA for the CDR3: TGTGCCAGCAGCGTAGTAGGACTAGGGTACAATGAGCAGTTCTTC.

This chain connects TRBV7-2 to TRBJ2-7; D gene unclear. This CDR3 has 15 residues. CDR1 and CDR2 (germline): SGHTA, FQGNSA. Trimming left V 0 bases short and J 2 bases short, with 11 bases between. CDR3 coding DNA: TGTGCCAGCAGCTTAGCCCCTACTGGAGCCTACGAGCAGTACGTC. Encoded protein: CASSLAPTGAYEQYV.

This clone came up a few times. The V gene is TRBV9, the J gene TRBJ2-3, with TRBD2 as a possible D gene (6 bases). V was trimmed by 4 bases and J by 2 bases, leaving 11 bases between them. The CDR3 totals 14 residues. Germline V lookup: CDR1 SGDLS, CDR2 YYNGEE. This CDR3 is CASSLGLFTDTQYF. CDR3 DNA sequence: TGTGCCAGCAGCTTGGGACTTTTCACAGATACGCAGTATTTT.

This clone was seen only a few times. The chain joins TRBV7-8 to TRBJ1-1; 8 bases match TRBD1. The CDR3 consists of 14 residues. After removal of 4 bases from V and 5 bases from J, the junction contained 6 bases not matched to a gene. From germline, CDR1 is SGHVS and CDR2 FQNEAQ. DNA for the CDR3: TGTGCCAGCAGCTCCATATGGGACAGGACTGAAGCTTTCTTT. This codes for CASSSIWDRTEAFF.

V usage is TRBV28 and J usage is TRBJ1-2; possibly TRBD1 for D (5 bases). The CDR3 has 13 amino acids. Trimming shortened V by 6 bases and J by 5 bases, and 13 bases separated the two germline ends. The germline gives CDR1 MDHEN, CDR2 SYDVKM. In DNA form, the CDR3 reads TGTGCCAGCAGCCCACGCGGGGCTTATGGCTACACCTTC. Its protein is CASSPRGAYGYTF.

This chain joins TRBV29-1 and TRBJ1-5, with 7 bases that match TRBD1. After removal of 8 bases from V and 0 bases from J, the junction contained 16 bases not matched to a gene. CDR1 is SQVTM and CDR2 is ANQGSEA in the germline V gene. The CDR3 loop spans 17 amino acids. The CDR3 DNA sequence: TGCAGCTTACTCCCTACAGGGGATAGATATAGCAATCAGCCCCAGCATTTT. Protein product: CSLLPTGDRYSNQPQHF.

The chain couples TRBV19 to TRBJ2-3; 10 positions match TRBD2. The V segment lost 10 bases and the J segment 3 bases; nucleotides outside the gene matches: 7. There are 14 residues in the CDR3. Germline assignment: CDR1 LNHDA and CDR2 SQIVND (reference sequence). The CDR3 loop reads CATQGLAPTDTQYF. DNA for the CDR3: TGTGCCACCCAGGGACTAGCGCCTACAGATACGCAGTATTTT.

The chain carries TRBV6-1 and TRBJ2-1; 12 positions agree with TRBD2. The CDR3 totals 16 residues. Germline values: CDR1 MNHNS, CDR2 SASEGT. The DNA for the CDR3 is TGTGCGAGCGGTGTCCCGGGACTAGCGGGTTACAATGAGCAGTTCTTC. Translated, it gives CASGVPGLAGYNEQFF.

The chain recombines TRBV7-3 with TRBJ2-3, with D possibly matching TRBD2 (6 bases). The germline CDR1 and CDR2 sequences are SGHTA and FQGTGA. The CDR3 length is 14 residues. V was clipped by 4 bases and J by 7 bases, with 15 bases between them. The CDR3 loop reads CASSSEGQLNTQYF. In DNA form, the CDR3 reads TGTGCCAGCAGCTCGGAGGGCCAGCTGAATACGCAGTATTTT.

This clone turned up a few times. V gene TRBV4-2 combines with J gene TRBJ2-7, with TRBD2 as a possible D gene (5 bases). CDR3 size: 15 residues. Trimming removed 0 bases at V and 0 bases at J, with 9 bases between. Per germline, CDR1 LGHNA and CDR2 YNFKEQ. CDR3 nucleotide sequence: TGTGCCAGCAGCCAAGAAAGCGGACCCTCCTACGAGCAGTACTTC. Translated: CASSQESGPSYEQYF.

The V gene is TRBV9, the J gene TRBJ1-6; 8 bases line up with TRBD1. Germline CDR1 and CDR2: SGDLS and YYNGEE. This CDR3 has 16 residues. J lost 4 bases, V lost 0 bases, and 3 bases had no gene match. The CDR3 is CASSVGGQGYNSPLHF. The CDR3 coding sequence is TGTGCCAGCAGCGTAGGCGGACAGGGATATAATTCACCCCTCCACTTT.

This clone was picked up a small number of times. This rearrangement joins TRBV5-1 to TRBJ1-1; the match to TRBD1 covers 9 bases. The V segment lost 2 bases and the J segment 8 bases; nucleotides outside the gene matches: 10. The germline gives CDR1 SGHRS, CDR2 YFSETQ. This CDR3 region has 15 residues. CDR3 nucleotides: TGCGCCAGCAGCTTATCCCTGCCCGGGACAGGGGAAGCTTTCTTT. It is translated as CASSLSLPGTGEAFF.

This chain joins TRBV19 and TRBJ2-1, with a possible D match to TRBD2 (6 bases). Germline CDR1 and CDR2: LNHDA and SQIVND (reference sequence). The CDR3 is 14 residues long. Deletions cut 1 base from V and 7 bases from J, with 11 bases between. The CDR3 is CASSIAGRTNEQFF. CDR3 coding DNA: TGTGCCAGTAGTATAGCGGGGAGGACGAATGAGCAGTTCTTC.